The 13 T cell receptor beta chains reported below all come from one sample, sequenced in a study of regulatory T cells in long-lasting Graves disease. Time point in this sample: newly diagnosed GD, antithyroid drugs for less than 3 months. Construction of the TCR library relied on RNA isolated from PBMCs. Sequencing libraries for TCR beta were prepared with iRepertoire HTBI primers and Arm-PCR of CDR3 regions. TCRdb ran MiXCR on the multiplex PCR reads and lists one entry per CDR3 protein. Among fewer than 550,000 distinct CDR3 sequences listed, 16% were seen once. A further study also used this sample, focusing on T cells in Graves' hyperthyroidism and ophthalmopathy.

The material sequenced was peripheral blood mononuclear cells (PBMCs), taken at new diagnosis, from a patient treated with antithyroid drugs. The origin of the receptors is a middle-aged woman with Graves disease.

This clonotype was counted many times. The V gene is TRBV24-1, the J gene TRBJ2-1, with TRBD2 identical over 14 bases. After removal of 2 bases from V and 8 bases from J, the junction contained 7 bases not matched to a gene. The CDR3 contains 17 residues. Per the germline V gene, CDR1 is KGHDR and CDR2 is SFDVKD. CDR3 loop: CATSDSGTSGGGDEQFF. Written as DNA, the CDR3 is TGTGCCACCAGTGATTCCGGGACTAGCGGGGGAGGAGATGAGCAGTTCTTC.

The gene calls are TRBV6-2 or TRBV6-3 and TRBJ2-3, with D tentatively TRBD2 (6 bases). The germline gives CDR1 MNHEY, CDR2 SVGEGT. This CDR3 comprises 13 residues. The V end was cut by 5 bases, the J end by 4 bases, with 10 bases between. CDR3 protein: CASSTGLPDTQYF. The DNA of the CDR3 is TGTGCCAGCAGTACGGGACTTCCAGATACGCAGTATTTT.

A note on this clonotype: This clone may be a read error of a much larger clone one base away. The chain has TRBV20-1 and TRBJ2-1; D remains ambiguous. Germline V gives CDR1 DFQATT, CDR2 SNEGSKA (reference sequence). This CDR3 region has 15 residues. The DNA of the CDR3 is TGCGGTGCCCCTGACGGCATGAGCTCCTACAATGAGCAGTTCTTC. Translation: CGAPDGMSSYNEQFF.

This clonotype was detected only a few times. The chain joins TRBV7-8 to TRBJ1-3; 7 bases line up with TRBD1. J was trimmed by 5 bases and V by 4 bases; bases with no gene match: 8. The CDR3 is 15 residues long. CDR1 is SGHVS and CDR2 is FQNEAQ in the germline V gene. This CDR3 reads CASSSPSGQRNTIYF. Here the CDR3 DNA reads TGTGCCAGCAGCTCCCCGTCGGGACAGAGAAACACCATATATTTT.

The chain uses TRBV18 and TRBJ2-7; TRBD1 matches 8 bases. This CDR3 has 14 residues. The V and J ends lost 0 bases and 7 bases, in that order; junction bases with no gene match: 5. Germline V gives CDR1 KGHSH, CDR2 LQKENI. The chain's CDR3 is CASSPPGQGREQYF. Here the CDR3 DNA reads TGTGCCAGCTCACCACCCGGACAGGGTAGGGAGCAGTACTTC.

The chain uses TRBV5-1 and TRBJ2-1; 15 nucleotides align to TRBD2. Per the germline V gene, CDR1 is SGHRS and CDR2 is YFSETQ. The V and J ends lost 3 bases and 6 bases, in that order; junction bases with no gene match: 1. The CDR3 length is 15 residues. CDR3 bases: TGCGCCAGCAGCTGGACTAGCGGGGGGGCCAATGAGCAGTTCTTC. Residues: CASSWTSGGANEQFF.

This clonotype was picked up many times. The rearrangement uses TRBV6-1 and TRBJ1-3; D is uncertain. The CDR3 extends over 11 amino acids. Germline V gives CDR1 MNHNS, CDR2 SASEGT. The V end lost 10 bases, the J end lost 0 bases, and 4 bases lay between the germline ends. CDR3 DNA: TGTGCCACCCTCTCTGGAAACACCATATATTTT. Its translation is CATLSGNTIYF.

This sequence joins TRBV20-1 and TRBJ2-6; D not resolved. Trimming took off 6 bases at V and 0 bases at J, with 9 bases between the two ends. Per the germline V gene, CDR1 is DFQATT and CDR2 is SNEGSKA (reference sequence). The CDR3 is 14 residues long. The CDR3 protein is CSASVNSGANVLTF. DNA for the CDR3: TGCAGTGCCTCCGTAAACTCTGGGGCCAACGTCCTGACTTTC.

This clonotype was detected ten times or more. The chain carries TRBV4-1 and TRBJ1-2; D might be TRBD1 (6 bases). Per germline, CDR1 MGHRA and CDR2 YSYEKL. Trimming removed 3 bases from V and 2 bases from J, with 10 bases in between. The CDR3 is 14 residues long. The CDR3 sequence: CASSQATGNYGYTF. As DNA, the CDR3 is TGCGCCAGCAGCCAGGCCACAGGGAACTATGGCTACACCTTC.

This clonotype was found many times. The gene calls are TRBV2 and TRBJ2-7, with a possible D match to TRBD1 (9 bases). The CDR3 spans 14 residues. V gave up 11 bases and J gave up 2 bases, with 19 bases separating them. Per the germline V gene, CDR1 is SNHLY and CDR2 is FYNNEI. The CDR3 here is CAAGGGQGPYEQYF. Written as DNA, the CDR3 is TGTGCCGCCGGGGGGGGACAGGGTCCCTACGAGCAGTACTTC.

In its sample, this clonotype was seen a few times. V gene TRBV27 combines with J gene TRBJ1-1; D not resolved. This CDR3 region has 14 residues. V was pared by 7 bases and J by 0 bases, with 12 bases between. Germline V gene sequence: CDR1 MNHEY, CDR2 SMNVEV (reference sequence). The CDR3 here is CASTSRVLNTEAFF. As DNA, the CDR3 is TGTGCCAGCACCTCAAGGGTTCTGAACACTGAAGCTTTCTTT.

This clonotype has a count of ten or more. This chain joins TRBV30 and TRBJ1-5; possibly TRBD1 for D (6 bases). CDR3 size: 16 residues. Germline values: CDR1 GTSNPN, CDR2 SVGIG (reference sequence). With 3 bases removed from V and 2 bases from J, the gap between germline ends came to 17 bases. CDR3 in amino acids: CAWSPAGGVGNQPQHF. Written as DNA, the CDR3 is TGTGCCTGGAGCCCCGCCGGGGGCGTAGGCAATCAGCCCCAGCATTTT.

This clonotype was observed many times. The rearrangement links TRBV2 to TRBJ1-5, with 7 bases aligning to TRBD1. This CDR3 is 15 amino acids long. CDR1 SNHLY and CDR2 FYNNEI come from the germline V gene. The ends lost 7 bases at V and 4 bases at J; junction bases unmatched: 10. The CDR3 loop reads CASKTETGLNQPQHF. The CDR3 nucleotides are TGTGCCAGCAAGACCGAGACAGGGCTTAATCAGCCCCAGCATTTT.